Below are 9 T cell receptor beta chains sequenced from a single sample in a study of shared clonotypes between healthy human individuals (dated by TCRdb to about 2020). The library was built by means of the immunoSEQ multiplex PCR assay. The source is immuneACCESS, and TCRdb retained only in-frame sequences with V and J called. Part of the clones is not carried over; for the studies checked, unresolved V genes explain less than half of this, and the remainder is unexplained. Here the sample has around 88,000 clones; roughly two thirds occur a single time. Approximately 49% of the sample is taken by the ten largest. Material: memory CD8+ T cells sorted from blood. Taken with the paper, the label for cell subset or site translates to: CD45RO+ cells pooled with CCR7-negative TemRA cells. Source of these receptors: a man aged 25-45 years in good health.

This clone was picked up a small number of times. The chain links TRBV19 to TRBJ1-5; no firm D call. V lost 2 bases to trimming and J lost 6 bases, with 11 bases between them. From germline, CDR1 is LNHDA and CDR2 SQIVND (reference sequence). This CDR3 has 14 amino acids. This chain's CDR3 is CASSITGVGQPQHF. CDR3 nucleotide sequence: TGTGCCAGTAGTATAACCGGGGTTGGTCAGCCCCAGCATTTT.

The chain employs TRBV9 and TRBJ2-1; 8 bases match TRBD2. Germline V CDR1 and CDR2: SGDLS, YYNGEE. V shed 3 bases, J shed 8 bases, and the junction held 7 bases outside the gene matches. The CDR3 is made up of 14 amino acids. CDR3 nucleotides: TGTGCCAGCAGCGCTGGACTAGCTGTGTATGAGCAGTTCTTC. The encoded protein is CASSAGLAVYEQFF.

This rearrangement joins TRBV7-9 to TRBJ2-2; D may be TRBD1 or TRBD2 (5 bases each). CDR1 is SEHNR and CDR2 is FQNEAQ in the germline V gene (reference sequence). With 3 bases removed from V and 6 bases from J, the gap between germline ends came to 14 bases. The CDR3 has 15 amino acids. Here the CDR3 reads CASSFRGVWSGELFF. The CDR3 nucleotides read TGTGCCAGCAGCTTCAGAGGGGTCTGGTCCGGGGAGCTGTTTTTT.

This clone was found a few times. V gene TRBV25-1 combines with J gene TRBJ2-2; a possible D gene is TRBD1 (5 bases). Germline CDR1 and CDR2: MGHDK and SYGVNS. Trimming removed 1 base at V and 2 bases at J, with 8 bases between. The CDR3 length is 15 residues. Here the CDR3 DNA reads TGTGCCAGCAGTGAATCGACAGAAAACACCGGGGAGCTGTTTTTT. This sequence encodes CASSESTENTGELFF. Together with reference TRBV25-1 and TRBJ2-2, the CDR3 gives the full variable domain: EADIYQTPRYLVIGTGKKITLECSQTMGHDKMYWYQQDPGMELHLIHYSYGVNSTEKGDLSSESTVSRIRTEHFPLTLESARPSHTSQYLCASSESTENTGELFFGEGSRLTVL.

The chain uses TRBV14 and TRBJ2-5, with D uncertain. Trimming pared 1 base from V and 6 bases from J, leaving 9 bases between. The CDR3 loop spans 13 amino acids. Germline V gene data show CDR1 as SGHDN and CDR2 as FVKESK. CDR3 protein: CASSQVSVKTQYF. The CDR3 DNA is TGTGCCAGCAGCCAAGTTTCTGTTAAGACCCAGTACTTC.

J is TRBJ2-3 and V is TRBV28; TRBD1 agrees at 7 bases. The trim removed 7 bases at V and 1 base at J, leaving 8 bases unmatched. CDR1 and CDR2 from the germline V gene are MDHEN and SYDVKM. The CDR3 totals 15 residues. The CDR3 DNA reads TGTGCCAGCAAAGAGGGGGCCATGGGCACAGATACGCAGTATTTT. This translates into CASKEGAMGTDTQYF.

The rearrangement links TRBV7-3 to TRBJ1-4; D is possibly TRBD1 (5 bases). This CDR3 is built from 14 residues. V lost 2 bases and J lost 4, with 8 bases in between. Per germline, CDR1 SGHTA and CDR2 FQGTGA. The chain's CDR3 is CASSLQGLNEKLFF. For the CDR3, the DNA is TGTGCCAGCAGCTTACAGGGCCTTAATGAAAAACTGTTTTTT.

With regard to this clone: A much more abundant neighbour one base away suggests this may be a read error. Other DNA sequences in the same sample also yield this CDR3. The chain couples TRBV6-5 to TRBJ2-7, with D perhaps matching TRBD1 or TRBD2 (5 bases each). The CDR3 extends over 12 amino acids. Germline V gene data show CDR1 as MNHEY and CDR2 as SVGAGI. V lost 6 bases and J lost 3, with 9 bases in between. CDR3 DNA: TGTGCCAGCAGGGGGACCGACTACGAGCAGTACTTC. Protein: CASRGTDYEQYF.

V gene TRBV10-1 combines with J gene TRBJ1-4; unclear D gene. The germline V gene has CDR1 WNHNN and CDR2 SYGVQD (reference sequence). The CDR3 has 14 residues. V lost 2 bases and J 9 bases, leaving 13 bases between the germline ends. CDR3 residues: CASSEPRGGQKLFF. The CDR3 DNA reads TGCGCCAGCAGTGAGCCGCGCGGTGGTCAAAAACTGTTTTTT.